Shown below are 3 T cell receptor beta chains from a single sample sequenced in a study of technical replicates of blood from a few donors. Repertoires were generated with immunoSEQ multiplex PCR, while TCRdb's copy carries only in-frame clones and drops some. In the table there are over 55,000 clones, approximately 96% of which are singletons. The material sequenced was T cells isolated from PBMCs. The receptors come from a human donor in good health.

The V call is TRBV5-1, the J call TRBJ2-1, with TRBD2 identical over 12 bases. The CDR3 extends over 15 amino acids. Per germline, CDR1 SGHRS and CDR2 YFSETQ. The V segment lost 3 bases and the J segment 6 bases; nucleotides outside the gene matches: 4. The CDR3 loop reads CASSWTSGTSNEQFF. The DNA for the CDR3 is TGCGCCAGCAGCTGGACTAGCGGGACCTCCAATGAGCAGTTCTTC.

This chain uses TRBV9 with TRBJ1-1, with D hard to call. The CDR3 runs 16 residues. V lost 0 bases and J lost 5, with 17 bases in between. From germline, CDR1 is SGDLS and CDR2 YYNGEE. The chain's CDR3 is CASSVEADLWRTEAFF. The CDR3 region has the DNA TGTGCCAGCAGCGTAGAGGCGGACCTATGGAGGACTGAAGCTTTCTTT.

This chain connects TRBV4-2 to TRBJ2-7, with D unresolved. The CDR3 runs 17 residues. Germline V CDR1 and CDR2: LGHNA, YNFKEQ. The V end lost 2 bases, the J end lost 3 bases, and 20 bases lay between the germline ends. Here the CDR3 DNA reads TGTGCCAGCAGCCAACCGGCCAATGGTCCAAGAGGCTACGAGCAGTACTTC. Translated, it gives CASSQPANGPRGYEQYF.